The 7 T cell receptor beta chains below all came from one sample that was sequenced in a study of T cell responses to AZD1222 COVID-19 vaccine. Repertoires were generated with immunoSEQ multiplex PCR, while TCRdb's copy carries only in-frame clones and drops some. The data hold more than 100,000 clones, with 70% to 90% observed a single time. The starting material was peripheral blood, obtained on day 0 of AZD1222 vaccination. The receptor source for this set is an adult in good health.

The gene calls are TRBV29-1 and TRBJ2-2; 7 bases line up with TRBD2. CDR1 is SQVTM, CDR2 ANQGSEA, per germline. The V and J ends lost 6 bases and 2 bases, in that order; junction bases with no gene match: 6. The CDR3 has 14 residues. The CDR3 DNA sequence: TGCAGCGTCGCCCTAGCGGCCAACACCGGGGAGCTGTTTTTT. As protein: CSVALAANTGELFF.

The chain has TRBV13 and TRBJ2-5; D unclear. The V gene's germline CDR1 is PRHDT and CDR2 FYEKMQ (reference sequence). V was trimmed by 1 base and J by 4 bases, leaving 13 bases between them. The CDR3 is made up of 15 amino acids. Here the CDR3 DNA reads TGTGCCAGCAGCTTAGCGACCGCCGGTGGAGAGACCCAGTACTTC. Residues: CASSLATAGGETQYF.

V gene TRBV7-9 combines with J gene TRBJ1-3; the D is unclear. In germline, CDR1 is SEHNR, CDR2 FQNEAQ (reference sequence). V shed 5 bases and J shed 3 bases, with 8 bases lying between them. CDR3 size: 13 residues. Here the CDR3 DNA reads TGTGCCAGCAGCCCAGACGTTGGAAACACCATATATTTT. Its translation: CASSPDVGNTIYF.

The chain has TRBV6-5 and TRBJ1-2, with 7 bases lining up with TRBD1. The J segment lost 13 bases and the V segment lost 6 bases, leaving 14 bases of the junction unmatched. Germline V gives CDR1 MNHEY, CDR2 SVGAGI. CDR3 length equals 13 residues. DNA for the CDR3: TGTGCCAGCAGAAAGACTAGAGGGGGCGCTCTCACCTTC. Amino acid sequence: CASRKTRGGALTF.

The rearrangement joins TRBV27 to TRBJ2-5, with 9 nucleotides matching TRBD2. The CDR3 extends over 14 amino acids. J lost 3 bases, V lost 4 bases, and 3 bases had no gene match. Germline V CDR1 and CDR2: MNHEY, SMNVEV (reference sequence). CDR3 DNA: TGTGCCAGCAGTTCGGGACTAGCTAAAGAGACCCAGTACTTC. As protein: CASSSGLAKETQYF.

The chain has TRBV9 and TRBJ2-3; 10 bases map to TRBD1. Germline-derived CDR1 and CDR2 are SGDLS and YYNGEE. The CDR3 consists of 14 residues. Germline trimming cut 3 bases from V and 4 bases from J; bases unmatched to any gene: 2. The CDR3 spells CASSEGQGSDTQYF. As DNA, the CDR3 is TGTGCCAGCAGCGAGGGACAGGGGTCAGATACGCAGTATTTT.

The chain links TRBV19 to TRBJ1-5, with D perhaps matching TRBD1 (5 bases). The CDR3 covers 14 residues. Germline V lookup: CDR1 LNHDA, CDR2 SQIVND (reference sequence). V was cut by 3 bases and J by 4 bases, with 10 bases left in between. CDR3 sequence: CASSILAGNQPQHF. In nucleotides, the CDR3 is TGTGCCAGTAGTATTTTGGCAGGGAATCAGCCCCAGCATTTT.